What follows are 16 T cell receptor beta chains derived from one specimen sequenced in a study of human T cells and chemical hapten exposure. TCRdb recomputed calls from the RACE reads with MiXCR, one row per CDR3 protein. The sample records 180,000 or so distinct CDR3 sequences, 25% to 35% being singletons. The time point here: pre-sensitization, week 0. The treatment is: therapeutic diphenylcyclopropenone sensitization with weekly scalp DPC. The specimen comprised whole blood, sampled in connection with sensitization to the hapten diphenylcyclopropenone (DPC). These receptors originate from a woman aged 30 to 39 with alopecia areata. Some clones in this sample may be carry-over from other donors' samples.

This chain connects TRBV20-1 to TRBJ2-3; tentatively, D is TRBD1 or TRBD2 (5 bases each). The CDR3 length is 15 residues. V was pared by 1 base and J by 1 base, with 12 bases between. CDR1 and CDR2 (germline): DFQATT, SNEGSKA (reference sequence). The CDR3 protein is CSARATGRRTDTQYF. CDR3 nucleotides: TGCAGTGCTAGAGCTACGGGACGCCGCACAGATACGCAGTATTTT.

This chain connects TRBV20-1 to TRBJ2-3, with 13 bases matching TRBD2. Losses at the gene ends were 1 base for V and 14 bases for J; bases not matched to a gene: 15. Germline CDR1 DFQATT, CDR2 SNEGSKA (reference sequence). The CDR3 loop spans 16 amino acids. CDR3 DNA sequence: TGCAGTGCTAGAGGTGGAGGACTAGCGGGGGCGCTCCCCCCGTATTTT. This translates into CSARGGGLAGALPPYF.

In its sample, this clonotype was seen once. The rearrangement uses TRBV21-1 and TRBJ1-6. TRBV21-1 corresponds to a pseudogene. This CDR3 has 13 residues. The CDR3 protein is CASSERWEPPLHF. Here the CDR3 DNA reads TGTGCCAGCAGCGAACGTTGGGAGCCACCCCTCCACTTT.

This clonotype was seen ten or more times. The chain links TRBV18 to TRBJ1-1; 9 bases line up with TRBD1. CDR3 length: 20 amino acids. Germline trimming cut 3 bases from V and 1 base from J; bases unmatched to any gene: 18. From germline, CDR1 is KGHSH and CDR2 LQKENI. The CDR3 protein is CASSPRMLRDRELRNTEAFF. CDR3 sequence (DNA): TGTGCCAGCTCACCGAGGATGCTACGGGACAGGGAACTTCGGAACACTGAAGCTTTCTTT. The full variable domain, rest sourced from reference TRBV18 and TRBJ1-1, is NAGVMQNPRHLVRRRGQEARLRCSPMKGHSHVYWYRQLPEEGLKFMVYLQKENIIDESGMPKERFSAEFPKEGPSILRIQQVVRGDSAAYFCASSPRMLRDRELRNTEAFFGQGTRLTVV.

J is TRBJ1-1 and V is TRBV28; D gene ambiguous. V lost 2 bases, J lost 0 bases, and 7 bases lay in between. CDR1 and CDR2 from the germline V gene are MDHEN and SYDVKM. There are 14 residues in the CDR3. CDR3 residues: CASSLVPVNTEAFF. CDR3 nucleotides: TGTGCCAGCAGTTTAGTGCCAGTGAACACTGAAGCTTTCTTT.

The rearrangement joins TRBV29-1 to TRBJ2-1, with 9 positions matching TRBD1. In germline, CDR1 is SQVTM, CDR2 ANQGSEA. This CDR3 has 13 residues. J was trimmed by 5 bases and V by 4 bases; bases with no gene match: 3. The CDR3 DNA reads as TGCAGCGTTGGGGGACAGGGCCACAATGAGCAGTTCTTC. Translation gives CSVGGQGHNEQFF.

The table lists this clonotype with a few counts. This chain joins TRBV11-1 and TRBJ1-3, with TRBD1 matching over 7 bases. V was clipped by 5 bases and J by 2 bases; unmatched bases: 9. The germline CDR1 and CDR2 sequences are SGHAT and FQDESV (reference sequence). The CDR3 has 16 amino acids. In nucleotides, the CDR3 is TGTGCCAGCAGCACCAGACAGGGAACAACTGGAAACACCATATATTTT. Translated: CASSTRQGTTGNTIYF. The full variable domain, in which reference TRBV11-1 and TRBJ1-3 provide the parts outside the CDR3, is EAEVAQSPRYKITEKSQAVAFWCDPISGHATLYWYRQILGQGPELLVQFQDESVVDDSQLPKDRFSAERLKGVDSTLKIQPAELGDSAMYLCASSTRQGTTGNTIYFGEGSWLTVV.

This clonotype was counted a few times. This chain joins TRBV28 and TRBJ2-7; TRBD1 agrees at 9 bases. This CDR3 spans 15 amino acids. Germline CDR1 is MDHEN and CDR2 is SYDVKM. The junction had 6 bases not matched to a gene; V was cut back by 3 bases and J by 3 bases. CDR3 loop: CASSFAGQGNYEQYF. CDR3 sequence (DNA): TGTGCCAGCAGTTTTGCAGGACAGGGGAACTACGAGCAGTACTTC. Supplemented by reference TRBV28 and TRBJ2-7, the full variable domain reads DVKVTQSSRYLVKRTGEKVFLECVQDMDHENMFWYRQDPGLGLRLIYFSYDVKMKEKGDIPEGYSVSREKKERFSLILESASTNQTSMYLCASSFAGQGNYEQYFGPGTRLTVT.

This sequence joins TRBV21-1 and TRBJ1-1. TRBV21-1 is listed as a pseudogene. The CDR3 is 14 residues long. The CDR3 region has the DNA TGTGCCAGCAGCCCACGGAGGGGGAACACTGAAGCTTTCTTT. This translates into CASSPRRGNTEAFF.

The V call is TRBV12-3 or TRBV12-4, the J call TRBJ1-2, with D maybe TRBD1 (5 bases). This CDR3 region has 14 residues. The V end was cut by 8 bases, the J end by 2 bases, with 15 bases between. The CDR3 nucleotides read TGTGCCAGCTCTGGAGGGGTAGCGAACTATGGCTACACCTTC. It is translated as CASSGGVANYGYTF.

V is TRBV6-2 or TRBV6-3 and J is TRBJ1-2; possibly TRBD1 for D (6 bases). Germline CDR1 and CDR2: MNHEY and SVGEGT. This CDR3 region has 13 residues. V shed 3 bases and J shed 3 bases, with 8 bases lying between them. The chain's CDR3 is CASSYGGDYGYTF. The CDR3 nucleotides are TGTGCCAGCAGTTATGGGGGCGACTATGGCTACACCTTC.

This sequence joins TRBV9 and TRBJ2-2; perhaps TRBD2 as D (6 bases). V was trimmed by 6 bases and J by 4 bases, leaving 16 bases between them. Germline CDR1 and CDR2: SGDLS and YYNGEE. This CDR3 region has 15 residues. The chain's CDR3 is CASNRRQGGTGELFF. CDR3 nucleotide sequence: TGTGCCAGCAACCGTCGGCAGGGAGGCACCGGGGAGCTGTTTTTT.

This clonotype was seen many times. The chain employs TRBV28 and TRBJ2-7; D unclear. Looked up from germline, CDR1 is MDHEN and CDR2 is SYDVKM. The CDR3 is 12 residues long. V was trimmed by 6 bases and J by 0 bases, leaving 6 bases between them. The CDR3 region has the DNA TGTGCCAGCAGCAAGAGCTCCTACGAGCAGTACTTC. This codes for CASSKSSYEQYF. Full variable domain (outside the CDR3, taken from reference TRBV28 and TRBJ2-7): DVKVTQSSRYLVKRTGEKVFLECVQDMDHENMFWYRQDPGLGLRLIYFSYDVKMKEKGDIPEGYSVSREKKERFSLILESASTNQTSMYLCASSKSSYEQYFGPGTRLTVT.

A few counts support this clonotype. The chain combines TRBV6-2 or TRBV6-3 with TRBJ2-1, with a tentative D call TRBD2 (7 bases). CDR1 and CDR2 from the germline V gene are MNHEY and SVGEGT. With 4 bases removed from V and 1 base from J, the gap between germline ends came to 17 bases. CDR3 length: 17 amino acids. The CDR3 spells CASSSDGGLESYNEQFF. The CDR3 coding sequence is TGTGCCAGCAGTTCTGACGGGGGGCTTGAATCCTACAATGAGCAGTTCTTC.

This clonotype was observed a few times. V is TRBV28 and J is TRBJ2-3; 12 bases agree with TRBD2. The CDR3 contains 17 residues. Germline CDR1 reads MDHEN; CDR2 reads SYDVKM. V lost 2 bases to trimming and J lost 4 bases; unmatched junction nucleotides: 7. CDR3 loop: CASSLLAGGIGPDTQYF. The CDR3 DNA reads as TGTGCCAGCAGTTTACTAGCGGGGGGGATAGGGCCAGATACGCAGTATTTT.

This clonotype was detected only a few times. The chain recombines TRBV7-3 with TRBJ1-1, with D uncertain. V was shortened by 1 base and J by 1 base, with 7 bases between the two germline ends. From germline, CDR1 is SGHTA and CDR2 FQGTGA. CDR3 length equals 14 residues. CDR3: CASSLSFGNTEAFF. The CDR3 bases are TGTGCCAGCAGCTTAAGTTTTGGGAACACTGAAGCTTTCTTT.